This TCR beta chain was sequenced for a study of cytomegalovirus exposure and HLA in healthy donors. Primers included in the PCR were 60 Vbeta and 13 Jbeta primers. Sequencing was performed with immunoSEQ multiplex PCR; in TCRdb, only in-frame clones are kept and a portion is missing. The table records 75,000 to 95,000 clones, roughly 86% of them present only once. Concerning this clone: Its antigen is currently unknown.

Study-wide results and limits: TCR beta sequences numbering roughly 18,000 were associated with HLA alleles at 0.05 false discovery rate in a later analysis. Among TCR beta chains, those listed as cytomegalovirus-associated numbered about 160. Rates of TCR association differed by HLA locus in a later analysis, with DRB1 highest and HLA-C lowest.

V lost 3 bases and J lost 6; bases outside the gene matches: 12. Germline V gene data show CDR1 as LNHNV and CDR2 as YYDKDF (reference sequence). The CDR3 runs to 17 residues. The sequencing sample was made of PBMCs. V is TRBV15 and J is TRBJ1-5; 9 bases match TRBD1. This sequence was found in a woman younger than 35 in good health and CMV-seropositive. CDR3 DNA: TGTGCCACCAGCAGGGACCCCGGGACAGGGTACGGTCAGCCCCAGCATTTT. It yields the protein CATSRDPGTGYGQPQHF.